The 18 T cell receptor beta chains below come from one sample, sequenced in a study of vaccination and CD4 T cells after COVID-19 (dated by TCRdb to between 2021 and 2024). The treatment or condition label for this specimen denotes: roughly 10-day PBMC culture with coronavirus spike peptide pools or control peptides (ViraFEST assay). No cognate antigen is known for these TCRs. The method was PCR. Sequencing took place on an Illumina iSeq 100. DNA from cultured CD4+ T cells underwent TCR sequencing with the Oncomine TCR Beta short-read assay at the Johns Hopkins FTIC core. The public sequencing data were trimmed at Q25 with fastp and processed into clonotypes with MiXCR by TCRdb, which kept only in-frame beta chains. Rows are combined by CDR3 protein, so each entry shows the most common genes and DNA. In all, the sample holds approximately 12,000 distinct CDR3 sequences, and around two fifths of those were seen once. In total, the top ten clones hold more than 20% of the sample.

Sequenced input: cultured CD4+ T cells from blood. All receptors come from a human donor with COVID-19.

This clonotype came up a few times. The V gene is TRBV11-2, the J gene TRBJ1-5; the D is unclear. Per germline, CDR1 SGHAT and CDR2 FQNNGV. Trimming pared 1 base from V and 6 bases from J, leaving 10 bases between. The CDR3 consists of 14 residues. The CDR3 loop reads CASSLVGVSQPQHF. CDR3 coding DNA: TGTGCCAGCAGCTTAGTTGGTGTTAGTCAGCCCCAGCATTTT.

This clonotype was counted a few times. CDR3 in amino acids: CASSYIGGQPQHF. CDR3 DNA sequence: TGTGCCAGCAGTTACATCGGTGGGCAGCCCCAGCATTTT. V gene TRBV6-5 combines with J gene TRBJ1-5; D remains unclear. The germline V gene has CDR1 MNHEY and CDR2 SVGAGI. The CDR3 runs 13 residues. Trimming stripped 2 bases from V and 7 bases from J, with 9 bases between.

This chain uses TRBV20-1 with TRBJ1-1; a possible D gene is TRBD1 (5 bases). V was clipped by 5 bases and J by 3 bases, with 10 bases between them. This CDR3 spans 12 amino acids. Germline V gene data show CDR1 as DFQATT and CDR2 as SNEGSKA (reference sequence). This CDR3 reads CSAGVGDTEAFF. CDR3 in DNA: TGCAGTGCTGGAGTGGGGGACACTGAAGCTTTCTTT.

V gene TRBV5-6 combines with J gene TRBJ1-5; D gene ambiguous. Trimming took 5 bases from V and 2 from J, leaving 11 bases between them. Germline values: CDR1 SGHDT, CDR2 YYEEEE. The CDR3 extends over 14 amino acids. CDR3 sequence: CASRRSSGNQPQHF. The CDR3 DNA reads as TGTGCCAGCAGGCGAAGTTCGGGCAATCAGCCCCAGCATTTT.

This clonotype turned up a few times. This sequence joins TRBV21-1 and TRBJ1-1; the DNA was not compared with TRBD1, the D call given in the table. TRBV21-1 is assigned pseudogene status. This CDR3 has 14 amino acids. The CDR3: CASSKAGGPPEAFF. In DNA form, the CDR3 reads TGTGCCAGCAGCAAAGCAGGGGGCCCCCCTGAAGCTTTCTTT.

By proportion, this clonotype is large (0.1 to 1%). The V gene is TRBV6-5, the J gene TRBJ1-2; TRBD1 matches at 11 bases. The CDR3 extends over 15 amino acids. With V trimmed by 0 bases and J by 8 bases, 5 bases remained unmatched. Germline CDR1 reads MNHEY; CDR2 reads SVGAGI. CDR3 sequence reads: CASSYSDRGLSGYTF. CDR3 coding DNA: TGTGCCAGCAGTTACTCGGACAGGGGGCTATCGGGCTACACCTTC.

V and J are TRBV2 and TRBJ2-7; D call uncertain. CDR3 length: 11 amino acids. Trimming took off 5 bases at V and 4 bases at J, with 6 bases between the two ends. Germline CDR1 is SNHLY and CDR2 is FYNNEI. In DNA form, the CDR3 reads TGTGCCAGCAGTCCTGTTTACGAGCAGTACTTC. It is translated as CASSPVYEQYF.

Judged by abundance, this clonotype is large (0.1 to 1%). The V call is TRBV11-2, the J call TRBJ1-2; tentatively, D is TRBD1 (6 bases). Between the trimmed V and J ends, which lost 5 bases and 6 bases, there was a span of 13 bases. CDR3 length: 13 amino acids. Germline V gene data show CDR1 as SGHAT and CDR2 as FQNNGV. The CDR3 spells CASSQTGRDGYTF. The CDR3 nucleotides read TGTGCCAGCAGCCAAACAGGGAGGGATGGCTACACCTTC.

With regard to this clonotype: The junction does not match germline at one end; this may be a read error. The chain couples TRBV7-7 to TRBJ2-5, with TRBD1 as a possible D gene (6 bases). The CDR3 has 13 amino acids. Germline lookup yields CDR1 SSHAT and CDR2 FNYEAQ (reference sequence). In DNA, the CDR3 is TGTGCTAGCAGCACAGGGTACCAAGAGACCCAGTACTTC. Protein product: CASSTGYQETQYF.

The chain has TRBV4-1 and TRBJ1-6, with D unresolved. The CDR3 sequence is 14 residues long. The germline V and J ends were trimmed by 0 bases and 10 bases, with 10 bases remaining between them. The V gene's germline CDR1 is MGHRA and CDR2 YSYEKL. CDR3 loop: CASSQDRGRSPLHF. As DNA, the CDR3 is TGCGCCAGCAGCCAAGATCGGGGAAGGTCACCCCTCCACTTT.

The rearrangement uses TRBV27 and TRBJ1-4; D remains unclear. Germline CDR1 and CDR2: MNHEY and SMNVEV (reference sequence). This CDR3 is built from 13 residues. V lost 5 bases to trimming and J lost 5 bases, with 9 bases between them. CDR3 DNA: TGTGCCAGCAGTCCGAGGGAGAATGAAAAACTGTTTTTT. Translated, it gives CASSPRENEKLFF.

This clonotype was observed a handful of times. The chain is built from TRBV7-2 and TRBJ1-1; D not certain. Trimming cost V 3 bases and J 0 bases, with 8 bases left between them. Germline CDR1 and CDR2: SGHTA and FQGNSA. CDR3 length: 14 residues. The CDR3 sequence: CASSFQTMNTEAFF. DNA for the CDR3: TGTGCCAGCAGCTTCCAGACCATGAACACTGAAGCTTTCTTT.

The CDR3 protein is CASSVVGKGEAFF. DNA of the CDR3: TGTGCCAGCAGCGTAGTTGGTAAGGGTGAAGCTTTCTTT. This chain connects TRBV9 to TRBJ1-1, with D hard to call. Trimming took off 0 bases at V and 7 bases at J, with 10 bases between the two ends. This CDR3 is built from 13 residues. Germline V gene sequence: CDR1 SGDLS, CDR2 YYNGEE. Filled out from reference TRBV9 and TRBJ1-1, the complete variable domain reads DSGVTQTPKHLITATGQRVTLRCSPRSGDLSVYWYQQSLDQGLQFLIQYYNGEERAKGNILERFSAQQFPDLHSELNLSSLELGDSALYFCASSVVGKGEAFFGQGTRLTVV.

This clonotype was seen only a few times. The genes are TRBV25-1 and TRBJ1-4; TRBD1 might be the D (6 bases). Germline CDR1 MGHDK, CDR2 SYGVNS. There are 16 residues in the CDR3. V lost 6 bases to trimming and J lost 5 bases, with 19 bases between them. The CDR3 reads CASSSPMTGTNEKLFF. In nucleotides, the CDR3 is TGTGCCAGCAGCTCGCCCATGACAGGAACCAATGAAAAACTGTTTTTT.

Regarding this clonotype: One junction end does not reproduce the germline sequence, and a read error may be involved. The gene calls are TRBV7-8 and TRBJ1-3; perhaps TRBD1 as D (5 bases). Germline V lookup: CDR1 SGHVS, CDR2 FQNEAQ. This CDR3 has 16 amino acids. The DNA for the CDR3 is TGTGCCAGCAGACATTCCGACAGACCCTCTGAAAACACCATATATTTT. It codes for CASRHSDRPSENTIYF.

This clonotype was picked up a small number of times. The J gene is TRBJ2-2, the V gene TRBV2; the match to TRBD2 covers 8 bases. The germline V gene has CDR1 SNHLY and CDR2 FYNNEI. Germline trimming cut 2 bases from V and 3 bases from J; bases unmatched to any gene: 5. CDR3 length: 16 amino acids. The CDR3 bases are TGTGCCAGCAGTGAATTTCGGGGGGGGTACACCGGGGAGCTGTTTTTT. Protein sequence: CASSEFRGGYTGELFF.

The CDR3 spells CASSLYAEAFF. In DNA, the CDR3 is TGTGCCAGTAGTTTATACGCTGAAGCTTTCTTT. The rearrangement joins TRBV19 to TRBJ1-1; D is unresolved. The CDR3 is 11 amino acids. The germline V gene has CDR1 LNHDA and CDR2 SQIVND (reference sequence). V was shortened by 5 bases and J by 6 bases, with 7 bases between the two germline ends. Supplemented by reference TRBV19 and TRBJ1-1, the full variable domain reads DGGITQSPKYLFRKEGQNVTLSCEQNLNHDAMYWYRQDPGQGLRLIYYSQIVNDFQKGDIAEGYSVSREKKESFPLTVTSAQKNPTAFYLCASSLYAEAFFGQGTRLTVV.

This chain uses TRBV5-8 with TRBJ1-2, with unresolved D. Germline V gives CDR1 SGHTS, CDR2 YDEGEE. The V gene lost 3 bases and the J gene lost 4 bases, with 16 bases spanning the gap. The CDR3 runs 15 residues. The DNA for the CDR3 is TGTGCCAGCAGCTACTCGGGCAGATCTTCCTATGGCTACACCTTC. Translating it yields CASSYSGRSSYGYTF.